This T cell receptor (beta chain) was captured by sequencing in a study of T-cell memory formation after mild COVID-19. Study findings and constraints: The main location of contracting CD4+ clones was CM and EM, and that of contracting CD8+ clones was EMRA. Clones that contracted from day 15 to 85 had balanced CD4/CD8; later expanders were CD4+ biased. Some SARS-CoV-2-responding clones were already detected in memory before infection.

On this clonotype: Its antigen is not identified.

The V end lost 0 bases, the J end lost 5 bases, and 10 bases lay between the germline ends. This CDR3 region has 14 residues. Germline loops: CDR1 KGHSH, CDR2 LQKENI. A single record per CDR3 protein comes from TCRdb applying MiXCR to the 5' RACE reads. This table holds about 610,000 distinct CDR3 sequences, 15% to 20% found once. This clonotype was sampled from an adult woman who had mild COVID-19 (a few samples of this study predate the infection). Cell type and time point are not known. Sequencing was done on a sample of PBMCs or a T cell subset sorted from them (not recorded which). The genes are TRBV18 and TRBJ1-1, with unresolved D. The CDR3 reads CASSPPGLRTEAFF. The CDR3 bases are TGTGCCAGCTCACCACCAGGGCTGAGGACTGAAGCTTTCTTT.